The 13 T cell receptor beta chains below were found in one sample sequenced in a study of cytomegalovirus exposure and HLA in healthy donors. The study ran its PCR with 60 Vbeta and 13 Jbeta primers. The repertoire was sequenced with immunoSEQ multiplex PCR; TCRdb's copy has only in-frame clones and lacks some. The sample lists fewer than 150,000 clones, roughly three quarters occurring once. Sequenced input: PBMCs. The receptors originated from a man between 25 and 39 years old in good health and CMV-seronegative.

With regard to this clone: This could be a read error, since a much larger clone is one nucleotide away. The V call is TRBV28, the J call TRBJ2-7; maybe TRBD1 (5 bases). The length of the CDR3 is 11 residues. The V end lost 5 bases, the J end lost 3 bases, and 5 bases lay between the germline ends. CDR1 and CDR2 from the germline V gene are MDHEN and SYDVKM. The CDR3 protein is CASSQGYEQYF. In nucleotides, the CDR3 is TGTGCCAGCAGTCAGGGCTACGAGCAGTACTTC.

The chain has TRBV7-9 and TRBJ1-1, with TRBD1 matching 10 bases. Germline V gives CDR1 SEHNR, CDR2 FQNEAQ (reference sequence). V was clipped by 4 bases and J by 5 bases; unmatched bases: 4. The CDR3 runs to 14 residues. The CDR3 nucleotides are TGTGCCAGCAGCTCACGACAGGGGGCGACTGAAGCTTTCTTT. Its translation: CASSSRQGATEAFF.

This chain joins TRBV2 and TRBJ1-4, with a possible D match to TRBD1 (5 bases). The germline gives CDR1 SNHLY, CDR2 FYNNEI. Trimming took 6 bases from V and 8 from J, leaving 19 bases between them. CDR3 length equals 15 residues. The CDR3 here is CASRWGVAIREKLFF. In DNA form, the CDR3 reads TGTGCCAGCAGGTGGGGGGTCGCTATAAGGGAAAAACTGTTTTTT.

This clone was observed a few times. The sample contains more than one DNA sequence encoding this CDR3. This chain joins TRBV5-1 and TRBJ1-1; a possible D gene is TRBD1 (5 bases). CDR1 is SGHRS and CDR2 is YFSETQ in the germline V gene. Trimming took off 3 bases at V and 4 bases at J, with 13 bases between the two ends. The CDR3 is 14 amino acids. CDR3 amino acids: CASSWGGDGTEAFF. CDR3 nucleotides: TGCGCCAGCAGCTGGGGAGGGGATGGCACTGAAGCTTTCTTT.

V usage is TRBV15 and J usage is TRBJ2-1; the D gene is possibly TRBD2 (5 bases). Germline values: CDR1 LNHNV, CDR2 YYDKDF (reference sequence). The CDR3 length is 16 residues. Deletions cut 0 bases from V and 4 bases from J, with 13 bases between. CDR3 DNA sequence: TGTGCCACCAGCAGAGATTTAGCGACTCCATACAATGAGCAGTTCTTC. This encodes CATSRDLATPYNEQFF. The entire variable domain, with the rest obtained from reference TRBV15 and TRBJ2-1, is as follows: DAMVIQNPRYQVTQFGKPVTLSCSQTLNHNVMYWYQQKSSQAPKLLFHYYDKDFNNEADTPDNFQSRRPNTSFCFLDIRSPGLGDTAMYLCATSRDLATPYNEQFFGPGTRLTVL.

J is TRBJ1-2 and V is TRBV4-3; possible D gene TRBD1, 5 bases. The CDR3 loop spans 15 amino acids. Germline loops: CDR1 LGHNA, CDR2 YSLEER. V lost 0 bases, J lost 4 bases, and 12 bases lay in between. CDR3 loop: CASSQETTVLYGYTF. CDR3 in DNA: TGCGCCAGCAGCCAAGAAACGACAGTCCTCTATGGCTACACCTTC.

This rearrangement joins TRBV2 to TRBJ1-2; D call uncertain. In germline, CDR1 is SNHLY, CDR2 FYNNEI. The CDR3 covers 11 residues. Trimming took off 10 bases at V and 3 bases at J, with 9 bases between the two ends. The CDR3 spells CAINSDYGYTF. CDR3 coding DNA: TGTGCCATTAATTCGGACTATGGCTACACCTTC. Complete variable domain (other parts from reference TRBV2 and TRBJ1-2): EPEVTQTPSHQVTQMGQEVILRCVPISNHLYFYWYRQILGQKVEFLVSFYNNEISEKSEIFDDQFSVERPDGSNFTLKIRSTKLEDSAMYFCAINSDYGYTFGSGTRLTVV.

The chain couples TRBV10-3 to TRBJ2-7; D is undetermined. Germline V gene data show CDR1 as ENHRY and CDR2 as SYGVKD. This CDR3 region has 12 residues. V was trimmed by 3 bases and J by 4 bases, leaving 7 bases between them. DNA for the CDR3: TGTGCCATCAGTGATTCCGGGTACGAGCAGTACTTC. Translation gives CAISDSGYEQYF.

This clone was detected a few times. The V call is TRBV11-2, the J call TRBJ2-7, with 7 bases lining up with TRBD2. The CDR3 has 15 residues. V lost 5 bases to trimming and J lost 5 bases; unmatched junction nucleotides: 12. CDR1 SGHAT and CDR2 FQNNGV come from the germline V gene. The CDR3 DNA sequence: TGTGCCAGCAGCCAAAGCGGGGCTGGGTTCCACGAGCAGTACTTC. Translated, it gives CASSQSGAGFHEQYF.

The V gene is TRBV27, the J gene TRBJ2-3; 9 bases map to TRBD1. V shed 6 bases, J shed 7 bases, and the junction held 5 bases outside the gene matches. The CDR3 contains 13 residues. CDR1 MNHEY and CDR2 SMNVEV come from the germline V gene (reference sequence). The DNA of the CDR3 is TGTGCCAGCAGAAGACAGGGGGAGAATACGCAGTATTTT. Protein sequence: CASRRQGENTQYF.

V is TRBV4-1 and J is TRBJ1-2; the match to TRBD1 covers 9 bases. Unmatched junction bases numbered 26, after V lost 7 bases and J lost 5 bases. The CDR3 spans 20 residues. Germline-derived CDR1 and CDR2 are MGHRA and YSYEKL. The CDR3 coding sequence is TGCGCCAGCATGGGGTACACCACGAACAGGGGGCGCGGGGCCATGTATGGCTACACCTTC. It yields the protein CASMGYTTNRGRGAMYGYTF.

The rearrangement joins TRBV7-9 to TRBJ2-5; 8 nucleotides agree with TRBD1. This CDR3 is built from 15 residues. The V gene's germline CDR1 is SEHNR and CDR2 FQNEAQ (reference sequence). J lost 5 bases, V lost 1 base, and 6 bases had no gene match. CDR3 sequence (DNA): TGTGCCAGCAGCTTAGGCAGGGGGCCGGGGGAGACCCAGTACTTC. Translation gives CASSLGRGPGETQYF.

The chain uses TRBV30 and TRBJ2-1; D is perhaps TRBD2 (6 bases). From germline, CDR1 is GTSNPN and CDR2 SVGIG (reference sequence). Trimming removed 4 bases at V and 9 bases at J, with 13 bases between. CDR3 length equals 12 residues. The DNA of the CDR3 is TGTGCCTGGAAAGCGGGCGGGGCTGAGCAGTTCTTC. Its protein is CAWKAGGAEQFF.